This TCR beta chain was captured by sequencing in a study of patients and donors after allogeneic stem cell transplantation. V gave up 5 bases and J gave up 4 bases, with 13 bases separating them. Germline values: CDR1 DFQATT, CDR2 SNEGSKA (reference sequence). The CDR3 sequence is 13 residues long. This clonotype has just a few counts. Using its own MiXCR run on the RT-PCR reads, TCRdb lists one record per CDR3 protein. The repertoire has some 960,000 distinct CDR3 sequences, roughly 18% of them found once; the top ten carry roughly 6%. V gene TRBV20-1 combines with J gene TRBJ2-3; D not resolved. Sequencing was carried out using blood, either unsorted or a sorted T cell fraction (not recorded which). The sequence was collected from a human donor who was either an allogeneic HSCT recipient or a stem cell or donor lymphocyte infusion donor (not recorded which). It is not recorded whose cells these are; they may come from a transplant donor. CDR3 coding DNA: TGCAGTGCTTGGACGACCGCCCCAGATACGCAGTATTTT. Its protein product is CSAWTTAPDTQYF.